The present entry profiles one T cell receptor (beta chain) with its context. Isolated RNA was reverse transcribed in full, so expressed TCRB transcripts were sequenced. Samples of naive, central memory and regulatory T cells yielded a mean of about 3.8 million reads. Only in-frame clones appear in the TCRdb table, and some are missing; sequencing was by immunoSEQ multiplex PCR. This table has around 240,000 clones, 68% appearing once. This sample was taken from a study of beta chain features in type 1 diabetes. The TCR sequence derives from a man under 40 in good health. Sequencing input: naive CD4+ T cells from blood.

In DNA form, the CDR3 reads TGTGCCAGCGGGCATTGGAGGGGCGGACTAGCGGATGAGCAGTTCTTC. It specifies CASGHWRGGLADEQFF. The chain joins TRBV7-8 to TRBJ2-1, with 10 bases lining up with TRBD2. Germline-derived CDR1 and CDR2 are SGHVS and FQNEAQ. V lost 8 bases and J lost 8; bases outside the gene matches: 15. CDR3 length equals 16 residues.